This TCR beta chain came from a study of cytomegalovirus exposure and HLA in healthy donors. Study-level findings and limits: Cytomegalovirus association was assigned to about 150 TCR beta chains.

This CDR3 has 15 residues. The V segment lost 5 bases and the J segment 8 bases; nucleotides outside the gene matches: 5. Germline loops: CDR1 SEHNR, CDR2 FQNEAQ (reference sequence). This clone has only a few counts. Its matching antigen is unknown. PCR employed 60 Vbeta and 13 Jbeta primers. Libraries were prepared by immunoSEQ multiplex PCR; TCRdb keeps only in-frame clonotypes and omits some of them. The repertoire includes some 190,000 clones, roughly 82% of them detected once, and less than 2% sits in the top ten. Material for sequencing was PBMCs. The rearrangement links TRBV7-9 to TRBJ2-1; 14 bases are a match to TRBD2. This clonotype was sampled from a man aged 40-49 years in good health and CMV-seronegative. DNA of the CDR3: TGTGCCAGCAGCCCGGGACTAGCGGGAGAGTATGAGCAGTTCTTC. Its protein is CASSPGLAGEYEQFF.